This T cell receptor (beta chain) was observed in a study of T-cell memory formation after mild COVID-19. Study information: TCR clusters were mostly donor specific.

General observations from the study: CD4+ contracting clones lay mainly in CM and EM, CD8+ ones in EMRA. Cross-reactive memory seemingly joined, as some responding clones were found in pre-infection memory. There was a balanced CD4/CD8 profile in clones contracting day 15 to 85, and later expanders leaned CD4+.

TCRdb recomputed calls from the 5' RACE reads with MiXCR, one row per CDR3 protein. The sample has about 120,000 distinct CDR3 sequences, roughly 15% seen once. The germline V and J ends were trimmed by 4 bases and 7 bases, with 17 bases remaining between them. Germline V gives CDR1 SGHRS, CDR2 YFSETQ. This CDR3 contains 14 residues. A remark on this clonotype: Its antigen is as yet unknown.

The sequenced material came from PBMCs or a T cell subset sorted from them (not recorded which). This TCR was recovered from an adult woman who had mild COVID-19 (a few samples of this study predate the infection). Cell type and time point are not known. The V gene is TRBV5-1, the J gene TRBJ1-2; a weak D match, TRBD1 (5 bases). The CDR3 DNA sequence: TGCGCCAGCAGCCAAAAGACTCAGGGACTTGGCTACACCTTC. It is translated as CASSQKTQGLGYTF.